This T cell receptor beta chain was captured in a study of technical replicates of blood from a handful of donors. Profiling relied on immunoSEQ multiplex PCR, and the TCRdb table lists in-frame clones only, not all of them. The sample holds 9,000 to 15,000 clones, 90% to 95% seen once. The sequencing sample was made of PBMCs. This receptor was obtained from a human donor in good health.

CDR3 residues: CASSPLRQGNGELFF. The DNA of the CDR3 is TGTGCCAGCAGCCCCTTACGTCAGGGGAACGGGGAGCTGTTTTTT. The chain links TRBV7-2 to TRBJ2-2; TRBD1 might be the D (6 bases). Germline V gene data show CDR1 as SGHTA and CDR2 as FQGNSA. Trimming removed 5 bases at V and 7 bases at J, with 17 bases between. There are 15 residues in the CDR3.